The 10 T cell receptor beta chains presented below share a single source sample, sequenced in a study of blood T cell repertoires in COVID-19. TCRdb's table, derived via immunoSEQ multiplex PCR, lists solely in-frame clones and lacks some. The repertoire holds about 140,000 clones, with about 80% as singletons. The sequencing sample was made of PBMCs or T cells enriched from blood (not recorded which). The origin of the receptors is a woman aged 18 to 35 who had been exposed to COVID-19.

V is TRBV9 and J is TRBJ1-3; D is perhaps TRBD1 (5 bases). Trimming removed 0 bases at V and 6 bases at J, with 13 bases between. The V gene's germline CDR1 is SGDLS and CDR2 YYNGEE. The CDR3 is 15 amino acids. CDR3 residues: CASSVAGRGENTIYF. The CDR3 bases are TGTGCCAGCAGCGTAGCCGGCCGGGGGGAAAACACCATATATTTT.

This clone was seen more than once but under ten times. This rearrangement joins TRBV28 to TRBJ1-1, with 7 bases aligning to TRBD1. This CDR3 has 15 amino acids. Per germline, CDR1 MDHEN and CDR2 SYDVKM. V lost 5 bases and J lost 4; bases outside the gene matches: 10. CDR3 bases: TGTGCCAGCAGTAACAATTACAGGGGTTCCACTGAAGCTTTCTTT. It is translated as CASSNNYRGSTEAFF.

This chain joins TRBV5-1 and TRBJ1-1; 8 positions agree with TRBD1. Germline V CDR1 and CDR2: SGHRS, YFSETQ. V was pared by 4 bases and J by 5 bases, with 10 bases of the junction left unmatched. The CDR3 runs to 15 residues. DNA of the CDR3: TGCGCCAGCAGCCCGAATAATCGACAGGGGACTGAAGCTTTCTTT. Translated, it gives CASSPNNRQGTEAFF.

A few counts support this clone. The V and J genes are TRBV27 and TRBJ1-1, with D maybe TRBD1 (6 bases). Looked up from germline, CDR1 is MNHEY and CDR2 is SMNVEV (reference sequence). The CDR3 is 15 amino acids. V was shortened by 8 bases and J by 1 base, with 17 bases between the two germline ends. CDR3 DNA sequence: TGTGCCAGCGGAAGATCCGGGACAACGAACACTGAAGCTTTCTTT. This translates into CASGRSGTTNTEAFF.

The rearrangement links TRBV7-9 to TRBJ2-1, with 7 bases aligning to TRBD1. CDR3 size: 16 residues. Trimming cost V 6 bases and J 4 bases; bases outside gene matches: 12. The germline V gene encodes CDR1 SEHNR and CDR2 FQNEAQ (reference sequence). CDR3 DNA: TGTGCCAGCAGTCACGACCGGACAGGCCTTTACAATGAGCAGTTCTTC. Encoded protein: CASSHDRTGLYNEQFF.

The chain combines TRBV28 with TRBJ2-7; TRBD1 aligns across 8 bases. Germline values: CDR1 MDHEN, CDR2 SYDVKM. The CDR3 has 12 residues. With V trimmed by 8 bases and J by 5 bases, 5 bases remained unmatched. CDR3 sequence: CASWTGSHEQYF. The CDR3 coding sequence is TGTGCCAGCTGGACAGGGAGCCACGAGCAGTACTTC.

CDR3 region: CASSLSGGELFF. The CDR3 coding sequence is TGTGCCAGCAGTTTGAGTGGCGGGGAGCTGTTTTTT. The chain carries TRBV12-3 or TRBV12-4 and TRBJ2-2; D is undetermined. V shed 3 bases and J shed 7 bases, with 6 bases lying between them. CDR3 length: 12 amino acids.

CDR3 sequence (DNA): TGTGCCAGCAGCCAAGATCGAAGTTTAGTTTCGGGGGGTGGCTACACCTTC. It is translated as CASSQDRSLVSGGGYTF. This sequence joins TRBV4-2 and TRBJ1-2, with TRBD1 as a possible D gene (5 bases). The germline V and J ends were trimmed by 0 bases and 7 bases, with 21 bases remaining between them. CDR3 length: 17 residues. CDR1 is LGHNA and CDR2 is YNFKEQ in the germline V gene.

In its sample, this clone was seen once. V usage is TRBV27 and J usage is TRBJ2-3; D perhaps matches TRBD2 (5 bases). Trimming took 4 bases from V and 1 from J, leaving 9 bases between them. Germline V gene lookup returns CDR1 MNHEY and CDR2 SMNVEV (reference sequence). This CDR3 has 14 amino acids. CDR3: CASSSRLRTDTQYF. DNA for the CDR3: TGTGCCAGCAGTTCCCGACTACGCACAGATACGCAGTATTTT.

This clone showed up just a few times. The DNA for the CDR3 is TGCGCCAGCAGCCTACGACTAGCGGGGGACCCAATGGAGACCCAGTACTTC. Translation: CASSLRLAGDPMETQYF. The chain combines TRBV5-1 with TRBJ2-5; 12 bases fit TRBD2. V shed 4 bases, J shed 5 bases, and the junction held 12 bases outside the gene matches. Germline V gene sequence: CDR1 SGHRS, CDR2 YFSETQ. The CDR3 is made up of 17 amino acids.